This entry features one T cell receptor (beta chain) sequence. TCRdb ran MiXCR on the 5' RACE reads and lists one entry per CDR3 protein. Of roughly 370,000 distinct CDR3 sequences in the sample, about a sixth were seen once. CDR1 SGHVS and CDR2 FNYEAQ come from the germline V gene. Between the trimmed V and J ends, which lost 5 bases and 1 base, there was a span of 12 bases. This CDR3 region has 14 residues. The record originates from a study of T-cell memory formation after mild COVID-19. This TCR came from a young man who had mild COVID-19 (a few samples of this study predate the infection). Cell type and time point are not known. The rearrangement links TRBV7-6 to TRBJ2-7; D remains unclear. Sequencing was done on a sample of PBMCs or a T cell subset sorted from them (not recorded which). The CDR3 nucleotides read TGTGCCAGCAGCCCAGAGTGGGGTTCCTACGAGCAGTACTTC. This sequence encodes CASSPEWGSYEQYF.